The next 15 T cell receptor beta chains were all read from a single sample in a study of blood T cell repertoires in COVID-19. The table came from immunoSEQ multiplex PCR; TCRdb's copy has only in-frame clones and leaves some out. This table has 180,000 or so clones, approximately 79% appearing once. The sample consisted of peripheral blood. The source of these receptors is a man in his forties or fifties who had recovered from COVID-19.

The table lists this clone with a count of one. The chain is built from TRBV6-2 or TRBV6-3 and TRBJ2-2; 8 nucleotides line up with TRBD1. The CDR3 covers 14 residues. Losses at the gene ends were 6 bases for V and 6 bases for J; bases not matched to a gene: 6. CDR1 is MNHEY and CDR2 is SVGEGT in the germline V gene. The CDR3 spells CASSRTGSAGELFF. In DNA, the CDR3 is TGTGCCAGCAGCCGGACAGGGTCGGCCGGGGAGCTGTTTTTT.

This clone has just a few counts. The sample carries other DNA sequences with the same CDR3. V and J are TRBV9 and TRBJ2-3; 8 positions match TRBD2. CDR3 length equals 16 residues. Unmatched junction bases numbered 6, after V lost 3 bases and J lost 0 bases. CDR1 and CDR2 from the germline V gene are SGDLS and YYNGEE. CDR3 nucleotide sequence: TGTGCCAGCAGCGCATTAGCGGGAAGTAGCACAGATACGCAGTATTTT. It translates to CASSALAGSSTDTQYF.

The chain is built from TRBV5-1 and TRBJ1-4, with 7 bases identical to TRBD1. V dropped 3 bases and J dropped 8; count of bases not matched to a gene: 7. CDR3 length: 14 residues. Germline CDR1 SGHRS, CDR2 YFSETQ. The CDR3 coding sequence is TGCGCCAGCAGCTCCAGGGGGTCTACCGAAAAACTGTTTTTT. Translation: CASSSRGSTEKLFF.

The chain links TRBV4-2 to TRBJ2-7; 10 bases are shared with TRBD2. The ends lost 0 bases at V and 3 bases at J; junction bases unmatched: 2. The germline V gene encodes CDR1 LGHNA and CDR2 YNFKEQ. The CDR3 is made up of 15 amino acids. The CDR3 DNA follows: TGTGCCAGCAGCCAAGAGCTAGCGGGAGTCTACGAGCAGTACTTC. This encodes CASSQELAGVYEQYF.

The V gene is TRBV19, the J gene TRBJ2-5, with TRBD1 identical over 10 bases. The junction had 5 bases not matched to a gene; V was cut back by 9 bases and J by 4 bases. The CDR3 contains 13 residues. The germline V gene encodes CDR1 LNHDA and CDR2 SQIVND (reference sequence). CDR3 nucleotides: TGTGCCAGCAGGGACAGGGGAAGAGAGACCCAGTACTTC. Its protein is CASRDRGRETQYF.

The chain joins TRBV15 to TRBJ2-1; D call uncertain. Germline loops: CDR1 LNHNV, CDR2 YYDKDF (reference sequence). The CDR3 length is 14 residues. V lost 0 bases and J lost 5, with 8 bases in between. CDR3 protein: CATSRDRLDNEQFF. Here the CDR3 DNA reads TGTGCCACCAGCAGAGACCGCTTAGACAATGAGCAGTTCTTC.

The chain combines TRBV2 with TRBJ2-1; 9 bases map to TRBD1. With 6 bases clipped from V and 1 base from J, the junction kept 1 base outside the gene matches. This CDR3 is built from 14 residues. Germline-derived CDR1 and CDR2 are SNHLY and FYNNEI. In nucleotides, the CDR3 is TGTGCCAGCAGGGACAGGGGTTCCTACAATGAGCAGTTCTTC. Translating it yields CASRDRGSYNEQFF.

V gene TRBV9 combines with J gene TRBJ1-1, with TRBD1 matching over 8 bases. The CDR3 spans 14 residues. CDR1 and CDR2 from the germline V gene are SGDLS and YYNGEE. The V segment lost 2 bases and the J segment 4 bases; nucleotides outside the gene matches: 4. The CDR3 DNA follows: TGTGCCAGCAGCGTGACAGGGGCGGGCACTGAAGCTTTCTTT. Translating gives CASSVTGAGTEAFF. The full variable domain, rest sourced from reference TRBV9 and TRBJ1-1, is DSGVTQTPKHLITATGQRVTLRCSPRSGDLSVYWYQQSLDQGLQFLIQYYNGEERAKGNILERFSAQQFPDLHSELNLSSLELGDSALYFCASSVTGAGTEAFFGQGTRLTVV.

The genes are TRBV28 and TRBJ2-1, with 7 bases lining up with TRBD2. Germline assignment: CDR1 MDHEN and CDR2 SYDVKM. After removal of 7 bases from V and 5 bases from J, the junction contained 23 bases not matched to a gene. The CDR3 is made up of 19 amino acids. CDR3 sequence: CASTPGPKLASPKNNEQFF. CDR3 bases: TGTGCCAGCACCCCAGGTCCTAAACTAGCGTCCCCCAAAAACAATGAGCAGTTCTTC.

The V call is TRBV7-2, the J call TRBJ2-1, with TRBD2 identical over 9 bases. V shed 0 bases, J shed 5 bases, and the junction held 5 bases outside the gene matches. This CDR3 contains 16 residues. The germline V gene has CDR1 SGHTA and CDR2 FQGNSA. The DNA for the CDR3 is TGTGCCAGCAGCTTAGCTGCGCTAGCGGGAAACAATGAGCAGTTCTTC. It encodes CASSLAALAGNNEQFF.

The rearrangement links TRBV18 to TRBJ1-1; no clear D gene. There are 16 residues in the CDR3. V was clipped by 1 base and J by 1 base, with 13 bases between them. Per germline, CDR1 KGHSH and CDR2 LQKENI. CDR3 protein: CASSPRPAGRNTEAFF. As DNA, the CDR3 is TGTGCCAGCTCACCACGCCCGGCAGGAAGGAACACTGAAGCTTTCTTT.

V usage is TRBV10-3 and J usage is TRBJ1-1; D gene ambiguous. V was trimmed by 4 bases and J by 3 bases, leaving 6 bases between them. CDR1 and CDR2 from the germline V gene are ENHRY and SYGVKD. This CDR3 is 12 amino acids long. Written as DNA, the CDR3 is TGTGCCATCAGTGCGGGGTACACTGAAGCTTTCTTT. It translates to CAISAGYTEAFF.

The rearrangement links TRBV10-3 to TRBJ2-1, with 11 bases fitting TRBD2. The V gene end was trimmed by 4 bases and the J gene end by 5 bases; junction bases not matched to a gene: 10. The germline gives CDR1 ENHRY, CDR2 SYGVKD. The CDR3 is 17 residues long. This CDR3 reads CAISVFRGLAANNEQFF. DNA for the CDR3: TGTGCCATCAGTGTTTTTAGGGGACTAGCGGCCAACAATGAGCAGTTCTTC.

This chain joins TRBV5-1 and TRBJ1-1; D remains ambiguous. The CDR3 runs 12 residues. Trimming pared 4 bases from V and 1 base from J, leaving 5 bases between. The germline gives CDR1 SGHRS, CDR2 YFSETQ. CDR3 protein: CASSEGNTEAFF. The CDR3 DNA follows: TGCGCCAGCAGCGAGGGGAACACTGAAGCTTTCTTT.

CDR3 bases: TGTGCCAGCAGCCACAGGGAGGGGGACGAGCAGTACTTC. The encoded protein is CASSHREGDEQYF. The V and J genes are TRBV6-5 and TRBJ2-7; D is perhaps TRBD2 (7 bases). CDR3 length equals 13 residues. V lost 6 bases to trimming and J lost 5 bases, with 14 bases between them. Germline lookup yields CDR1 MNHEY and CDR2 SVGAGI.